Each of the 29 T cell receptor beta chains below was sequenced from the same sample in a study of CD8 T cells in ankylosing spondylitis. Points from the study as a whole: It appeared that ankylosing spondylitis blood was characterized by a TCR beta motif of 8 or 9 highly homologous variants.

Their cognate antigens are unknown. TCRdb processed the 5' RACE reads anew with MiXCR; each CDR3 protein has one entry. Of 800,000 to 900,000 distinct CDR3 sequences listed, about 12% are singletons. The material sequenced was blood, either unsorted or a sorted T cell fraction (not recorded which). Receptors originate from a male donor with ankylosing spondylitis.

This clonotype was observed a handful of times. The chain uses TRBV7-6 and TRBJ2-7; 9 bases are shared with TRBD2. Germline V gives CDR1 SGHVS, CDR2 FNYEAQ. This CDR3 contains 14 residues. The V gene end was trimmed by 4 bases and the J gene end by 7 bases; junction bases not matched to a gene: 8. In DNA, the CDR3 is TGTGCCAGCAGCTCCTTAGCGGGAGCTCGGGAGCAGTACTTC. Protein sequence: CASSSLAGAREQYF.

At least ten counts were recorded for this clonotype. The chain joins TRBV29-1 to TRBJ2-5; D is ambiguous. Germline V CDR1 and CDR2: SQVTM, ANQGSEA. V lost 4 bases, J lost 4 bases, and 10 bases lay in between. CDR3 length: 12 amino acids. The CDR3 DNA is TGCAGCGTTGTGGGCGGCGGAGAGACCCAGTACTTC. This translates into CSVVGGGETQYF.

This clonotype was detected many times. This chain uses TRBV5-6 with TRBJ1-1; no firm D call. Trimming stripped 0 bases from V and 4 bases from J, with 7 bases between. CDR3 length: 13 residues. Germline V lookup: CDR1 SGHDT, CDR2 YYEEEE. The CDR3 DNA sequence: TGTGCCAGCAGCTTGGTGGGAACCACTGAAGCTTTCTTT. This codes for CASSLVGTTEAFF. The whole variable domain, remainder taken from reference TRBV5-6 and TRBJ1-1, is DAGVTQSPTHLIKTRGQQVTLRCSPKSGHDTVSWYQQALGQGPQFIFQYYEEEERQRGNFPDRFSGHQFPNYSSELNVNALLLGDSALYLCASSLVGTTEAFFGQGTRLTVV.

The CDR3 DNA reads as TGCAGCGTTGGCAGGACTAACTACGAGCAGTACTTC. Amino acids: CSVGRTNYEQYF. This chain uses TRBV29-1 with TRBJ2-7, with a possible D match to TRBD2 (6 bases). This CDR3 is 12 amino acids long. Germline lookup yields CDR1 SQVTM and CDR2 ANQGSEA. Trimming left V 4 bases short and J 3 bases short, with 10 bases between.

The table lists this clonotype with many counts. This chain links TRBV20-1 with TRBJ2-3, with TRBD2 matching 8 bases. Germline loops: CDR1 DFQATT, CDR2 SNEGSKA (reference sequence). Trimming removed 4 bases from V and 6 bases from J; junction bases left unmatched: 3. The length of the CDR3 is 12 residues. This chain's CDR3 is CSAKRGRDTQYF. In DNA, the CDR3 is TGCAGTGCTAAGCGGGGGCGCGATACGCAGTATTTT.

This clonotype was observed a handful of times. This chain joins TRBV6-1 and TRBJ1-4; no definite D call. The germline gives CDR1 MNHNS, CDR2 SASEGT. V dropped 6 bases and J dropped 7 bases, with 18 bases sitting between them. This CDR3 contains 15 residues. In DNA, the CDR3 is TGTGCCAGCAGCCAGACCTGGGCGGATCGTGAAAAACTGTTTTTT. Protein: CASSQTWADREKLFF.

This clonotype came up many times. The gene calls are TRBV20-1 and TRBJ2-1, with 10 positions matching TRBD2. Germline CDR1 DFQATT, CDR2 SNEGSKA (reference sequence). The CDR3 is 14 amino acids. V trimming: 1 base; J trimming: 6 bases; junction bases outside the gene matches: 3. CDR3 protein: CSARAASGSNEQFF. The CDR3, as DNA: TGCAGTGCTAGAGCGGCTAGCGGGAGCAATGAGCAGTTCTTC.

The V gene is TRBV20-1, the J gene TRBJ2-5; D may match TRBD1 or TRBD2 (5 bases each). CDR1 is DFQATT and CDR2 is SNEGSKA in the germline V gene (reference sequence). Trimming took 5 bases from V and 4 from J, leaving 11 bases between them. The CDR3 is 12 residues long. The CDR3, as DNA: TGCAGTGCTTGGGACCCAGGAGAGACCCAGTACTTC. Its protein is CSAWDPGETQYF.

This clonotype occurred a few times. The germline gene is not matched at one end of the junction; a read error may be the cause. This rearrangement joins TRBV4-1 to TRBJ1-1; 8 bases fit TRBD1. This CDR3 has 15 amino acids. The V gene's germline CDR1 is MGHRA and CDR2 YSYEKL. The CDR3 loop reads CASRQEDRVNTEAFF. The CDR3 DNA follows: TGCGCCAGCAGGCAAGAGGACAGGGTCAACACTGAAGCTTTCTTT.

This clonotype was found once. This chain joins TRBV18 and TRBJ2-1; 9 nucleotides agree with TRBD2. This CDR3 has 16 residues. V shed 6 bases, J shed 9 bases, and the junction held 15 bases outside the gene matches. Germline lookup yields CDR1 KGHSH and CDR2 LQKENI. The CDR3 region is CASSPGVAGVVGEQFF. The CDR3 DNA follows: TGTGCCAGCTCCCCCGGGGTAGCGGGAGTCGTCGGTGAGCAGTTCTTC.

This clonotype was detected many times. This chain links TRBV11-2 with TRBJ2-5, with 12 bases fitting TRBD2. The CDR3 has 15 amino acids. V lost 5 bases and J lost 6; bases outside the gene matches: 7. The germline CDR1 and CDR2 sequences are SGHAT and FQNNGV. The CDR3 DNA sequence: TGTGCCAGCAGCCCCGGACTAGCGGGGAGGAAGACCCAGTACTTC. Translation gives CASSPGLAGRKTQYF. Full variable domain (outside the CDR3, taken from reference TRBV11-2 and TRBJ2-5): EAGVAQSPRYKIIEKRQSVAFWCNPISGHATLYWYQQILGQGPKLLIQFQNNGVVDDSQLPKDRFSAERLKGVDSTLKIQPAKLEDSAVYLCASSPGLAGRKTQYFGPGTRLLVL.

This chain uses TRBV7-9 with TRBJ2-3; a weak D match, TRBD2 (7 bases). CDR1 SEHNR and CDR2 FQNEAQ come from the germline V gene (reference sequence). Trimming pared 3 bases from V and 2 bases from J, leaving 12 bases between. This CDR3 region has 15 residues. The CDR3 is CASSFRAGATDTQYF. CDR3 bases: TGTGCCAGCAGCTTCAGGGCGGGGGCCACAGATACGCAGTATTTT.

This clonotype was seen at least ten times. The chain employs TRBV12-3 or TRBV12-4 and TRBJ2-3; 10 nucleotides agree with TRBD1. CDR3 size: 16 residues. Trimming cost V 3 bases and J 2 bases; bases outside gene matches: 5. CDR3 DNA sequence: TGTGCCAGCAGTTTGGGGACAGGGGTTTACACAGATACGCAGTATTTT. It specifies CASSLGTGVYTDTQYF.

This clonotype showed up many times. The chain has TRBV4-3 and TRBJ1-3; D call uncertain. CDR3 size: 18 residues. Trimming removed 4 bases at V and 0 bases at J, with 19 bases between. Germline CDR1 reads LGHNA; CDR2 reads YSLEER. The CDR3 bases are TGCGCCAGCAGCCCAGACGCCGGAGCGTTGTTCTCTGGAAACACCATATATTTT. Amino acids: CASSPDAGALFSGNTIYF.

The DNA of the CDR3 is TGCAGTGCTAGAGTCTGGGGCTCCTATAATTCACCCCTCCACTTT. Translation gives CSARVWGSYNSPLHF. The chain links TRBV20-1 to TRBJ1-6; D remains unclear. The CDR3 is made up of 15 amino acids. In germline, CDR1 is DFQATT, CDR2 SNEGSKA (reference sequence). V was clipped by 1 base and J by 0 bases, with 7 bases between them.

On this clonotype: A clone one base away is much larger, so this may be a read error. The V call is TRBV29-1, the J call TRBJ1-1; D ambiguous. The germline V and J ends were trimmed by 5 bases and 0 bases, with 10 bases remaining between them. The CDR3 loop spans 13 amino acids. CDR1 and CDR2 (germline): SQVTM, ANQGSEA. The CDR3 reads CSVTSRLNTEAFF. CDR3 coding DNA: TGCAGCGTTACGAGCAGGTTGAACACTGAAGCTTTCTTT.

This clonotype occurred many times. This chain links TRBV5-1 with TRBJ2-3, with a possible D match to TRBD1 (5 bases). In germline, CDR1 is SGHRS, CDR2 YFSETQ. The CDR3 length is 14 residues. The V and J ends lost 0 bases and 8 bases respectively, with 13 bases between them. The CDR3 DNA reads TGCGCCAGCAGCTTGGGGACGGGCCAGGGTACGCAGTATTTT. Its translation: CASSLGTGQGTQYF.

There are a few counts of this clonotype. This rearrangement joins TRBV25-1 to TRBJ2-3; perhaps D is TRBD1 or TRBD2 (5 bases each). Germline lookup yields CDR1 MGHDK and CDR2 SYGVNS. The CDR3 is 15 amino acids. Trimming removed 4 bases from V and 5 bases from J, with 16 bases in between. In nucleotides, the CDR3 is TGTGCCAGCAGTGCCCGGGGCCGATCGTTAGATACGCAGTATTTT. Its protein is CASSARGRSLDTQYF.

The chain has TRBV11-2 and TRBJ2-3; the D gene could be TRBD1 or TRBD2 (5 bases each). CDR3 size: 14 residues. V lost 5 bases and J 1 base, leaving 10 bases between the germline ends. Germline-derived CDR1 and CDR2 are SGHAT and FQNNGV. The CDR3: CASSQGPRTDTQYF. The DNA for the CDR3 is TGTGCCAGCAGCCAGGGACCCCGCACAGATACGCAGTATTTT.

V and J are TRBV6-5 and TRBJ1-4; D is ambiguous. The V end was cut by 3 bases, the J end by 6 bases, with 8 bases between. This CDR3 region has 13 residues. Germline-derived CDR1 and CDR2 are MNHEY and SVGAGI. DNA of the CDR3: TGTGCCAGCAGTTATTCTCGATATGAAAAACTGTTTTTT. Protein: CASSYSRYEKLFF.

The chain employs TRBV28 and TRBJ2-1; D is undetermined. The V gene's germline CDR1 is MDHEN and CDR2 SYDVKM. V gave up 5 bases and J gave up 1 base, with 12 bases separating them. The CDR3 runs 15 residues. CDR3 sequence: CASSGLWGSYNEQFF. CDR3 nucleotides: TGTGCCAGCAGTGGGCTTTGGGGATCCTACAATGAGCAGTTCTTC.

In nucleotides, the CDR3 is TGTGCCAGCAGACCGGGACTAGCAGCCGGGACCCAGTACTTC. Its translation: CASRPGLAAGTQYF. The V and J genes are TRBV27 and TRBJ2-5; 9 bases agree with TRBD2. In germline, CDR1 is MNHEY, CDR2 SMNVEV (reference sequence). The CDR3 runs 14 residues. The V and J ends lost 6 bases and 7 bases, in that order; junction bases with no gene match: 9.

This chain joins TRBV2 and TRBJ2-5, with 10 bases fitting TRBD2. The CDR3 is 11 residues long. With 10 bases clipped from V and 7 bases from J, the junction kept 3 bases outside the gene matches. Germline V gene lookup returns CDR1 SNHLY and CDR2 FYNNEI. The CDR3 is CATKREGTQYF. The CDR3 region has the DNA TGTGCCACAAAGCGGGAGGGGACCCAGTACTTC.

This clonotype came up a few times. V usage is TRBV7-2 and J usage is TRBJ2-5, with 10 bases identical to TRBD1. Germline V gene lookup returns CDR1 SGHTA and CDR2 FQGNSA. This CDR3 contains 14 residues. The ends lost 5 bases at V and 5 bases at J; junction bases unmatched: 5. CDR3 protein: CASSRQGAVETQYF. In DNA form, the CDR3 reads TGTGCCAGCAGCAGACAGGGGGCGGTGGAGACCCAGTACTTC.

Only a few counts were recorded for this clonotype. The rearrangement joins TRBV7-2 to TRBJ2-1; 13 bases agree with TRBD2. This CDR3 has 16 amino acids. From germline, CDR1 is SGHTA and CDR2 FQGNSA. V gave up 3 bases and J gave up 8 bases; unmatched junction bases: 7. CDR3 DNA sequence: TGTGCCAGCAGCTTGCAAACTAGCGGGGGGGGCGATGAGCAGTTCTTC. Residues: CASSLQTSGGGDEQFF.

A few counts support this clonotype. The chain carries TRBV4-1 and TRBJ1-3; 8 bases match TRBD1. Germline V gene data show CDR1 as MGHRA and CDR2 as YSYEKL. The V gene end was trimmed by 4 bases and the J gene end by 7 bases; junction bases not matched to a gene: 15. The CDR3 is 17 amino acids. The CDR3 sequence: CASSRVIQGAVSNTIYF. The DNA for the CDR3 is TGCGCCAGCAGCCGCGTCATTCAGGGGGCTGTTAGCAACACCATATATTTT.

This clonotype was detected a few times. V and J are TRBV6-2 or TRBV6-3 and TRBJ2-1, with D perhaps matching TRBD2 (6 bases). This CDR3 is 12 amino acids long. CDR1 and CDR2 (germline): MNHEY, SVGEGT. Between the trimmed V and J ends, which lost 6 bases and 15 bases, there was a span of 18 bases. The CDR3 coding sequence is TGTGCCAGCAGGCGACCGGGACTCCCTTCGTTCTTC. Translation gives CASRRPGLPSFF.

The CDR3 DNA is TGTGCCAGCACTTCGACAGGAGGGAGCAATCAGCCCCAGCATTTT. This codes for CASTSTGGSNQPQHF. The chain links TRBV2 to TRBJ1-5; tentatively, D is TRBD1 (6 bases). The CDR3 is 15 residues long. Trimming pared 7 bases from V and 1 base from J, leaving 14 bases between. In germline, CDR1 is SNHLY, CDR2 FYNNEI. Based on the CDR3 plus reference TRBV2 and TRBJ1-5, the full variable domain is EPEVTQTPSHQVTQMGQEVILRCVPISNHLYFYWYRQILGQKVEFLVSFYNNEISEKSEIFDDQFSVERPDGSNFTLKIRSTKLEDSAMYFCASTSTGGSNQPQHFGDGTRLSIL.

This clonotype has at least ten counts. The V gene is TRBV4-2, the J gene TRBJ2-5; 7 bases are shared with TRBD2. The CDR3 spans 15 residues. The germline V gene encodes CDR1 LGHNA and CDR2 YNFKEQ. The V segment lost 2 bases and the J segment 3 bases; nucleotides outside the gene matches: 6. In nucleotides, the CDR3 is TGTGCCAGCAGCCAATCGCTAGCGGACGAAGAGACCCAGTACTTC. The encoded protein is CASSQSLADEETQYF.